A single T cell receptor (beta chain) is shown here with its context. This clone's antigen is unknown. Base qualities were left out, and no much larger clone turns up one base away. The label giving this sample's time point can be read as: cycle 1 day 1 (C1D1), immediately before nivolumab initiation. Every trial patient had relapsed after autologous stem cell transplantation, and cohorts A, B and C differed in prior brentuximab vedotin exposure. A total of more than 55 patients with relapsed/refractory classical Hodgkin lymphoma made up the trial cohort, and each patient's best overall response was complete response, partial response or progressive disease. Trial patients were treated with single-agent nivolumab in the multi-cohort phase II CheckMate 205 trial. An independent review committee assessed best overall response by applying the 2007 International Working Group response criteria. Trial PBMCs were obtained immediately prior to nivolumab initiation (C1D1) and on therapy at cycle 2 day 1 and cycle 4 day 1. Peripheral blood was collected in 8 mL Vacutainer Cell Preparation Tubes, from which PBMCs were isolated by centrifugation and then cryopreserved.

The CDR3 runs 15 residues from the cysteine to the phenylalanine. Kept here is only the CDR3 DNA, which spans 45 bases and is read in frame from base 1. Taken from the germline V gene, the CDR1 and CDR2 loops are SGHRS and YFSETQ. V lost 0 bases and J lost 4 bases; the stretch between them is 13 bases long. This sample was taken from a study of PD-1 blockade in classical Hodgkin lymphoma (TCRdb year 2020). Describing the broader study: Nivolumab dosing was 3 mg/kg intravenously every 2 weeks, continuing until either disease progression or unacceptable toxicity. To define a peripheral blood immune signature of response to PD-1 blockade in classical Hodgkin lymphoma, the study combined TCR beta sequencing with CyTOF.

What the authors observed across the whole study: The study covered only a single clinical trial cohort, and the causes of the repertoire differences, possibly disease activity or prior therapy, were still not defined. Trial patients with a complete response had baseline diversity similar to that of newly diagnosed patients, while partial responders and progressors had significantly lower diversity. Newly diagnosed patients were reported to have lower baseline TCR diversity than healthy donors, and relapsed/refractory patients were reported to have lower baseline TCR diversity still. Patients starting nivolumab less than 1 year after ASCT had lower diversity and were excluded from later analyses to avoid confounding by immune reconstitution. By C4D1, a significant rise was seen in CD4+ TCR diversity but not in CD8+ TCR diversity (p=0.0027 vs p=0.16), and the rise was most apparent among complete responders (p=0.02).

Genomic DNA was extracted with the Qiagen DNeasy kit from unsorted PBMCs and from negatively selected CD4+ and CD8+ fractions. Amplification of TCR beta CDR3 regions was done by immunoSEQ multiplex PCR with primers that anneal to V and J segments. A synthetic immune receptor repertoire was used to minimize amplification bias, and any residual bias was removed computationally once sequencing was done. The paper's processing steps were these. Repertoire diversity was quantified as the Shannon entropy index using custom Python scripts. The unsorted, CD4+ and CD8+ repertoires were each analyzed separately, with the exception of combined analyses, where CD4+ and CD8+ sequences were merged in silico. A clone counted as expanded when the clone's frequency after treatment rose at least 2-fold relative to C1D1, and clones undetected at baseline were given a pseudocount of 0.5. Singleton clones were defined as clones with 0 or 1 copy at C1D1, and non-singleton clones were defined as clones with 2 or more copies. Clones expanded in unsorted samples were labelled as CD4+, CD8+ or unknown by matching protein sequences in sorted samples from the same patient. Wilcoxon tests on paired samples were used to test diversity changes from C1D1 to C4D1. Entries here come from immuneACCESS through TCRdb and include only in-frame sequences with V and J called. Some clones fail to appear in such tables; in the studies checked, an unresolved V gene covers under half of the shortfall, and the cause of the remainder is unknown. The D gene and trimming were derived from the DNA, and the V and J assignments and clone size from that table. The sample has 47,000 or so clones on record, roughly 73% of them singletons. In total, the top ten clones hold 11% of the sample.

The sequencing used peripheral blood mononuclear cells (PBMCs), collected at baseline. The clonotype originates from a human donor with classical Hodgkin lymphoma. This sequence uses TRBV5-1 and TRBJ1-1; the D gene is possibly TRBD1, with 5 bases matching. The sequenced DNA is TGCGCCAGCAGCTTGGAATCCTCAGGGCCCACTGAAGCTTTCTTT. Its protein is CASSLESSGPTEAFF.